Shown below are 21 T cell receptor beta chains from a single sample sequenced in a study of T-cell reconstitution after alpha-beta-depleted transplantation in children. Unique molecular identifiers were used to barcode this TCRbeta library. TCRdb reprocessed the PCR reads with MiXCR, giving one entry per CDR3 protein. The profile shows around 370,000 distinct CDR3 sequences, 10% of them singletons. The material was PBMCs from the stem cell graft donor, obtained from the stem cell graft. Source of these receptors: a human donor who donated a stem cell graft to a child with acute lymphoblastic leukemia.

J is TRBJ1-2 and V is TRBV4-3; TRBD1 agrees at 8 bases. The CDR3 has 14 residues. V was pared by 2 bases and J by 6 bases, with 5 bases of the junction left unmatched. CDR1 LGHNA and CDR2 YSLEER come from the germline V gene. This chain's CDR3 is CASSQRTGRNGYTF. The CDR3 DNA sequence: TGCGCCAGCAGCCAACGGACAGGGCGGAATGGCTACACCTTC.

This clonotype came up a few times. The chain links TRBV28 to TRBJ1-4; 10 nucleotides match TRBD1. The CDR3 runs to 18 residues. J gave up 3 bases and V 4 bases, and 11 bases lay outside the gene matches. The V gene's germline CDR1 is MDHEN and CDR2 SYDVKM. Here the CDR3 DNA reads TGTGCCAGCAGTTCCTTAACCCTGACAGGGGGCTCTAATGAAAAACTGTTTTTT. Protein sequence: CASSSLTLTGGSNEKLFF.

This clonotype was seen repeatedly, ten times or more. DNA for the CDR3: TGTGCCAGCAGCTTCCGGGACATGCCCTACAATGAGCAGTTCTTC. Translated: CASSFRDMPYNEQFF. V and J are TRBV9 and TRBJ2-1; possible D gene TRBD1, 6 bases. This CDR3 region has 15 residues. Germline V gene lookup returns CDR1 SGDLS and CDR2 YYNGEE. Trimming removed 4 bases from V and 2 bases from J, with 13 bases in between.

This clonotype was detected only a few times. This chain links TRBV12-3 or TRBV12-4 with TRBJ2-1; D uncertain. The CDR3 consists of 12 residues. V was trimmed by 1 base and J by 10 bases, leaving 8 bases between them. CDR3 loop: CASSLDPEEQFF. CDR3 nucleotides: TGTGCCAGCAGTTTAGACCCAGAAGAGCAGTTCTTC.

This clonotype was recorded at least ten times. The rearrangement joins TRBV20-1 to TRBJ2-7; TRBD2 aligns across 9 bases. Looked up from germline, CDR1 is DFQATT and CDR2 is SNEGSKA (reference sequence). CDR3 length equals 16 residues. Unmatched junction bases numbered 9, after V lost 3 bases and J lost 0 bases. The DNA of the CDR3 is TGCAGTGCTAGCCCCCCTCGGCGGGAGGGCTCCTACGAGCAGTACTTC. This gives the protein CSASPPRREGSYEQYF.

V is TRBV7-2 and J is TRBJ2-3; 9 bases map to TRBD2. There are 15 residues in the CDR3. V was clipped by 1 base and J by 5 bases; unmatched bases: 4. Germline values: CDR1 SGHTA, CDR2 FQGNSA. CDR3 nucleotides: TGTGCCAGCAGCTTAGGGTCTAGCGGGGTAGATACGCAGTATTTT. This codes for CASSLGSSGVDTQYF.

This clonotype was observed at least ten times. This sequence joins TRBV5-1 and TRBJ2-5; TRBD2 matches 12 bases. With 4 bases clipped from V and 2 bases from J, the junction kept 6 bases outside the gene matches. This CDR3 comprises 16 residues. Germline lookup yields CDR1 SGHRS and CDR2 YFSETQ. The CDR3 coding sequence is TGCGCCAGCAGCCCCCCTAGCGGGAGGGTGCAAGAGACCCAGTACTTC. Amino acid sequence: CASSPPSGRVQETQYF. Looking up the rest from reference TRBV5-1 and TRBJ2-5 gives the full variable domain: KAGVTQTPRYLIKTRGQQVTLSCSPISGHRSVSWYQQTPGQGLQFLFEYFSETQRNKGNFPGRFSGRQFSNSRSEMNVSTLELGDSALYLCASSPPSGRVQETQYFGPGTRLLVL.

This clonotype showed up many times. The chain joins TRBV21-1 to TRBJ2-7. TRBV21-1 is assigned pseudogene status. The CDR3 spans 15 residues. CDR3 region: CASSKASDGSYEQYF. The CDR3 DNA sequence: TGTGCCAGCAGCAAAGCCTCGGACGGTTCCTACGAGCAGTACTTC.

This clonotype showed up many times. The V and J genes are TRBV12-3 or TRBV12-4 and TRBJ2-1; 8 positions match TRBD1. This CDR3 has 14 amino acids. The V segment lost 5 bases and the J segment 6 bases; nucleotides outside the gene matches: 6. CDR3 DNA sequence: TGTGCCAGCAGTCCGACAGGGGTGGGCAATGAGCAGTTCTTC. This codes for CASSPTGVGNEQFF.

The chain employs TRBV24-1 and TRBJ2-1; D ambiguous. The V gene lost 2 bases and the J gene lost 0 bases, with 13 bases spanning the gap. Germline V lookup: CDR1 KGHDR, CDR2 SFDVKD. This CDR3 spans 17 amino acids. This chain's CDR3 is CATSDYADPSSYNEQFF. CDR3 coding DNA: TGTGCCACCAGTGATTACGCAGACCCCAGCTCCTACAATGAGCAGTTCTTC.

The chain recombines TRBV20-1 with TRBJ1-6, with a possible D match to TRBD1 (5 bases). Germline V gene data show CDR1 as DFQATT and CDR2 as SNEGSKA (reference sequence). The V end was cut by 6 bases, the J end by 7 bases, with 16 bases between. The CDR3 length is 14 residues. The CDR3 DNA reads as TGCAGTGCATGGGACGGCAGCCTCAATTCACCCCTCCACTTT. As protein: CSAWDGSLNSPLHF.

This clonotype appeared a few times. The chain combines TRBV20-1 with TRBJ2-7, with 12 nucleotides matching TRBD2. CDR1 and CDR2 from the germline V gene are DFQATT and SNEGSKA (reference sequence). The CDR3 loop spans 15 amino acids. With V trimmed by 0 bases and J by 3 bases, 3 bases remained unmatched. Here the CDR3 reads CSARDGTSGLYEQYF. For the CDR3, the DNA is TGCAGTGCTAGAGATGGGACTAGCGGGCTCTACGAGCAGTACTTC.

This clonotype occurred many times. J is TRBJ2-7 and V is TRBV20-1; the match to TRBD1 covers 9 bases. J was trimmed by 0 bases and V by 6 bases; bases with no gene match: 6. CDR3 size: 14 residues. Germline CDR1 and CDR2: DFQATT and SNEGSKA (reference sequence). The DNA for the CDR3 is TGCAGTGCAGTCGGGACAGGGAGCTCCTACGAGCAGTACTTC. It specifies CSAVGTGSSYEQYF.

This clonotype has more than one count but fewer than ten. V is TRBV20-1 and J is TRBJ2-3; TRBD1 matches 10 bases. Losses at the gene ends were 2 bases for V and 9 bases for J; bases not matched to a gene: 2. This CDR3 is 12 amino acids long. Germline V gene sequence: CDR1 DFQATT, CDR2 SNEGSKA (reference sequence). The CDR3 sequence: CSARLGQGTQYF. CDR3 sequence (DNA): TGCAGTGCTAGATTGGGACAGGGGACGCAGTATTTT.

A few counts support this clonotype. The chain employs TRBV9 and TRBJ2-1, with TRBD2 as a possible D gene (6 bases). The CDR3 extends over 12 amino acids. The V and J ends lost 7 bases and 13 bases respectively, with 18 bases between them. Germline V CDR1 and CDR2: SGDLS, YYNGEE. CDR3 sequence reads: CASRGVGSLQFF. CDR3 coding DNA: TGTGCCAGCCGCGGTGTCGGGAGTCTTCAGTTCTTC.

This clonotype showed up just a few times. The V call is TRBV21-1, the J call TRBJ2-1; TRBD1 is taken as the D call from the table, unchecked against the DNA. TRBV21-1 is shown as a pseudogene. This CDR3 is 15 amino acids long. CDR3 sequence reads: CASGDRGPPYNEQFF. As DNA, the CDR3 is TGTGCCAGCGGGGACAGGGGGCCCCCCTACAATGAGCAGTTCTTC.

The chain links TRBV7-2 to TRBJ2-5; weak D call: TRBD1 (5 bases). V was pared by 4 bases and J by 4 bases, with 10 bases between. Germline V lookup: CDR1 SGHTA, CDR2 FQGNSA. The CDR3 has 13 amino acids. CDR3 in amino acids: CASSSLGLETQYF. The CDR3 DNA reads as TGTGCCAGCAGCTCCTTGGGGCTAGAGACCCAGTACTTC.

This clonotype showed up many times. The chain has TRBV29-1 and TRBJ1-4; possible D gene TRBD1, 6 bases. This CDR3 region has 13 residues. Germline-derived CDR1 and CDR2 are SQVTM and ANQGSEA. Trimming pared 7 bases from V and 7 bases from J, leaving 16 bases between. CDR3 in DNA: TGCAGCGCCACACCGGGACAAGGTGAAAAACTGTTTTTT. Its protein is CSATPGQGEKLFF.

The rearrangement joins TRBV7-2 to TRBJ2-7; D tentatively reads TRBD1 or TRBD2 (5 bases each). The germline CDR1 and CDR2 sequences are SGHTA and FQGNSA. V lost 5 bases, J lost 5 bases, and 16 bases lay in between. The CDR3 is made up of 14 amino acids. As DNA, the CDR3 is TGTGCCAGCAGCGTGGGAGACAGCTTCCACGAGCAGTACTTC. Translated: CASSVGDSFHEQYF.

This clonotype was observed a handful of times. The V call is TRBV20-1, the J call TRBJ2-5; D is unresolved. V shed 0 bases and J shed 4 bases, with 6 bases lying between them. Germline CDR1 reads DFQATT; CDR2 reads SNEGSKA (reference sequence). CDR3 length: 12 amino acids. This CDR3 reads CSAREVGETQYF. Here the CDR3 DNA reads TGCAGTGCTAGAGAGGTCGGAGAGACCCAGTACTTC.

This chain links TRBV29-1 with TRBJ2-1; TRBD1 matches 9 bases. Germline V CDR1 and CDR2: SQVTM, ANQGSEA. CDR3 size: 15 residues. The J segment lost 8 bases and the V segment lost 6 bases, leaving 14 bases of the junction unmatched. The CDR3 sequence is CSVEHPGQGGYEQFF. CDR3 bases: TGCAGCGTCGAACACCCGGGACAGGGAGGCTATGAGCAGTTCTTC.